This T cell receptor (beta chain) was obtained from a study of T cell responses to AZD1222 COVID-19 vaccine. Assay used: immunoSEQ multiplex PCR; TCRdb lists only in-frame clones, some missing. Of about 180,000 clones in the sample, over 85% are singletons; the top ten hold around 0.93%. This sample comprised peripheral blood, obtained 28 days after the second dose of the MenACWY control vaccine. The receptor was isolated from an adult who received the MenACWY meningococcal vaccine as a control.

The CDR3 region is CASSQVASGSTDTQYF. The CDR3 region has the DNA TGCGCCAGCAGCCAAGTTGCTAGCGGGAGCACAGATACGCAGTATTTT. The genes are TRBV4-1 and TRBJ2-3, with 8 bases fitting TRBD2. The CDR3 extends over 16 amino acids. Germline CDR1 and CDR2: MGHRA and YSYEKL. V was pared by 1 base and J by 0 bases, with 3 bases of the junction left unmatched.